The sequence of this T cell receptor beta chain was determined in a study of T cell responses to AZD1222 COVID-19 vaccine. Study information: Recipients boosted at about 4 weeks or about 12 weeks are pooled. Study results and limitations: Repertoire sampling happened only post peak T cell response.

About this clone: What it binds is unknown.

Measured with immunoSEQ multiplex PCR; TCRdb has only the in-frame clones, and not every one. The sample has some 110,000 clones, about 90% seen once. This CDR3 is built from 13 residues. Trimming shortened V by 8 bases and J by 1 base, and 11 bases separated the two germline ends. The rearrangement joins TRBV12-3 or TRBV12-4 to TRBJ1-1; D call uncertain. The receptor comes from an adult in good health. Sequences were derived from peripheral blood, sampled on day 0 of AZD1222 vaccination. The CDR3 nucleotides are TGTGCCAGCGGCATATCAGGGAACACTGAAGCTTTCTTT. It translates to CASGISGNTEAFF.